The clone carrying this TCR beta chain was seen only a few times. Its cognate antigen is unknown. The record originates from a study of early T cells in non-severe SARS-CoV-2 infection. Whole-study context: Sequenced bulk RNA came from whole blood that was unsorted, and chains were unpaired.

Trimming removed 5 bases at V and 2 bases at J, with 5 bases between. The CDR3 runs 12 residues. The germline V gene has CDR1 SGHVS and CDR2 FQNEAQ. Points from the study as a whole: VDJdb-based matching was biased toward anti-spike CD8 responses and missed private and CD4 specificities.

Researchers tagged individual cDNA molecules with unique molecular identifiers. A single record per CDR3 protein comes from TCRdb applying MiXCR to the 5' RACE reads. Found here are some 49,000 distinct CDR3 sequences, 8% to 9% of them singletons; the top ten hold 3.5% to 4.5%. The TCR comes from an adult who was a healthcare worker with PCR-confirmed SARS-CoV-2 infection or an uninfected control (not recorded which). Sequencing was carried out using whole blood. The chain carries TRBV7-8 and TRBJ2-3, with unresolved D. Written as DNA, the CDR3 is TGTGCCAGCAGCCAGACCACAGATACGCAGTATTTT. This translates into CASSQTTDTQYF.